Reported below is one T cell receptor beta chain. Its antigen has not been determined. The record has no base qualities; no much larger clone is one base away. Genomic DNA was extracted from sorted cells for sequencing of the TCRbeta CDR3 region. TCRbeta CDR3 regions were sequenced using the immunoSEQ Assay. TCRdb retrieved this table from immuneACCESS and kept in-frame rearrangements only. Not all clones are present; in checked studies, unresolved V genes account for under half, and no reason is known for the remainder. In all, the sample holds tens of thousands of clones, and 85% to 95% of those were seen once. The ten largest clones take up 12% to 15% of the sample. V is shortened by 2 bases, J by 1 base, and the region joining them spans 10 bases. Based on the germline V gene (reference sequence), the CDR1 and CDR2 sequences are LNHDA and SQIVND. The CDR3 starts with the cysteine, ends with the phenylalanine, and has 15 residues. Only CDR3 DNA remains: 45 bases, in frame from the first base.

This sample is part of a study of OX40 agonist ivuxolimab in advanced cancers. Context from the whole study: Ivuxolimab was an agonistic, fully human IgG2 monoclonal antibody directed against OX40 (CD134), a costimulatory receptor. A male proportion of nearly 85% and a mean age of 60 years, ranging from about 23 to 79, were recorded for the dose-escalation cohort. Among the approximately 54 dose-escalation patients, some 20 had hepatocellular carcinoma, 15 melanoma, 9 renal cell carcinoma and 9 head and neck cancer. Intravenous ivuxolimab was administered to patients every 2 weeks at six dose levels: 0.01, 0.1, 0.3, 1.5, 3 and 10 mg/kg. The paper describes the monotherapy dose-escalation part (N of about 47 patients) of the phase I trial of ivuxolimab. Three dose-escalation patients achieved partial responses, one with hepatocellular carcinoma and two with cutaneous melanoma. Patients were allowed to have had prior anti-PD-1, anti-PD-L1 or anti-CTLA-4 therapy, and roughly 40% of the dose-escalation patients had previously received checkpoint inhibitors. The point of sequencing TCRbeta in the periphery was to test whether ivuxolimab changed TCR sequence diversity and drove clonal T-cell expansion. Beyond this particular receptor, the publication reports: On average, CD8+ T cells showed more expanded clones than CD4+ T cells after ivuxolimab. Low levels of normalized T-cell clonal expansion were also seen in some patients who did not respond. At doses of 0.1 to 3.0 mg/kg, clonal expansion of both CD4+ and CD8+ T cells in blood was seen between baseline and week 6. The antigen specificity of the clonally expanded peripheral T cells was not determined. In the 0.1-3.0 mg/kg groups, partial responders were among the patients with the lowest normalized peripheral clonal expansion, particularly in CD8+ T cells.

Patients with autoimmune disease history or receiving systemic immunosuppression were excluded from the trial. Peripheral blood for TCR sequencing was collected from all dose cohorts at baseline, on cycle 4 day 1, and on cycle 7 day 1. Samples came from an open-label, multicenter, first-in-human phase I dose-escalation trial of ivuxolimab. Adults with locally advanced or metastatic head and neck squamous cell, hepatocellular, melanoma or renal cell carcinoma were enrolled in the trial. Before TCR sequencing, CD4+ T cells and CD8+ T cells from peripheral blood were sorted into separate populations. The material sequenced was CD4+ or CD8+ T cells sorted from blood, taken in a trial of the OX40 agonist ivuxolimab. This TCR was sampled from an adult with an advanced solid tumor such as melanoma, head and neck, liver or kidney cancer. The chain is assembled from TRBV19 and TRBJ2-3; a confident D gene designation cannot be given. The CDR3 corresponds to CASSITAFGTDTQYF. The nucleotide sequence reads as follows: TGTGCCAGTAGTATAACAGCGTTTGGCACAGATACGCAGTATTTT.